Listed below are T cell receptor beta chains from one sample, sequenced in a study of shared clonotypes between healthy human individuals. Here immunoSEQ multiplex PCR was the method, and the copy in TCRdb shows in-frame clones only, minus some. This sample has around 580,000 clones; nearly 98% occur once, and the top ten carry 0.3%. What was sequenced was naive CD8+ T cells sorted from blood. These receptors were taken from a man aged 30 to 39 in good health. The conserved cysteine and the conserved F or W are not part of the CDR3 here. Fields, in order: V gene, J gene, CDR3 protein.

>TRBV27|TRBJ2-3
ASRYSQGTDTQY
>TRBV5-1|TRBJ2-3
ASSSTSGPTDTQY
>TRBV13|TRBJ2-1
ASSPSGRTYNEQF
>TRBV9|TRBJ2-7
ASSVGAGGAYEQY
>TRBV13|TRBJ2-7
ASSLDTGYYEQY
>TRBV6-6|TRBJ1-5
ASSRLGTLNQPQH
>TRBV7-9|TRBJ2-7
ASSARWDEQY
>TRBV28|TRBJ2-1
ASALADGGYNEQF
>TRBV27|TRBJ2-7
ASSLNARGHYEQY
>TRBV6-1|TRBJ2-2
ASSDGSWELF
>TRBV6-1|TRBJ2-1
ASSETSGSDEQF
>TRBV13|TRBJ2-5
ASSSDRGQETQY
>TRBV6-1|TRBJ2-6
ASSDRAGANVLT
>TRBV5-4|TRBJ2-7
ASSLDTGSYEQY
>TRBV5-1|TRBJ2-7
ASSWTPGQSEQY
>TRBV30|TRBJ2-7
AWSPTSGYEQY
>TRBV12-5|TRBJ2-7
ASGLLQESSYEQY
>TRBV7-3|TRBJ2-5
ASSEEGSGGQETQY